This T cell receptor beta chain was recorded in a study of CXCR3-negative and CXCR3-positive naive CD8 T cells. Study at large: There were about 135 million TRB reads altogether, and each library had about 1.5 +/- 0.3 million of them.

The CDR3 loop spans 17 amino acids. Broader study findings: CXCR3-expressing naive cells carried TRB CDR3s more hydrophobic than those of CXCR3-negative naive cells.

UMI labels and 5' RACE were used to prepare the TRB cDNA libraries. TCRdb reprocessed the 5' RACE reads and stores each CDR3 protein as one record, lacking DNA. The sample table sets out roughly 61,000 distinct CDR3 sequences. In regard to this clonotype: Its antigen is still unknown.

V usage is TRBV12-3 or TRBV12-4 and J usage is TRBJ2-1; TCRdb selects TRBD2, and the lack of DNA leaves this call unchecked. Sequencing input: naive CXCR3+ CD8+ T cells from blood. The subset is: CD45RO-CCR7+CD27+CD95- naive CD8+ T cells expressing CXCR3 (TNR3+). The TCR sequence derives from a human donor in good health. Some clones in this sample may be carry-over from other donors' samples. The CDR3 region is CASSLAGLAANYNEQFF.